The rows below give T cell receptor beta chains drawn from one sample of a study of blood T cells in healthy people across ages. MiXCR, applied by TCRdb to the 5' RACE reads, yields one record per CDR3 protein. This table holds 600,000 to 850,000 distinct CDR3 sequences, roughly two fifths found once. Sample: blood. These TCRs come from a woman aged 55-75 years in good health. Each CDR3 is given with its conserved first and last residue. The order of the fields is CDR3 length, clone size, V gene, J gene, D gene, CDR3 protein, CDR3 DNA. D genes are given only for firm matches. A clone size is listed for some rows: how often the clone was seen (once, few, many), or a class if it is expanded.

len: 15; abundance: few; v_gene: TRBV4-3; j_gene: TRBJ2-5; d_gene: -; CDR3aa: CASSQVVGVGETQYF; CDR3nt: TGCGCCAGCAGCCAAGTGGTGGGGGTGGGGGAGACCCAGTACTTC
len: 13; abundance: many; v_gene: TRBV3-1; j_gene: TRBJ2-3; d_gene: -; CDR3aa: CASSQEKSTTQYF; CDR3nt: TGTGCCAGCAGCCAAGAGAAGTCCACTACGCAGTATTTT
len: 14; abundance: -; v_gene: TRBV6-2/TRBV6-3; j_gene: TRBJ2-1; d_gene: -; CDR3aa: CASSYNLLNFRQFF; CDR3nt: TGTGCCAGCAGTTACAATCTCTTAAATTTTAGACAGTTCTTC
len: 13; abundance: -; v_gene: TRBV2; j_gene: TRBJ1-1; d_gene: -; CDR3aa: CASSSETNTEAFF; CDR3nt: TGTGCCAGCAGCTCGGAGACGAACACTGAAGCTTTCTTT
len: 13; abundance: -; v_gene: TRBV15; j_gene: TRBJ2-3; d_gene: -; CDR3aa: CATSSISTDTQYF; CDR3nt: TGTGCCACCAGCTCGATTAGCACAGATACGCAGTATTTT
len: 15; abundance: few; v_gene: TRBV7-2; j_gene: TRBJ2-2; d_gene: TRBD1; CDR3aa: CASSAQGADTGELFF; CDR3nt: TGTGCCAGCAGCGCCCAGGGGGCAGACACCGGGGAGCTGTTTTTT
len: 14; abundance: -; v_gene: TRBV20-1; j_gene: TRBJ1-3; d_gene: -; CDR3aa: CSARDQTPGNTIYF; CDR3nt: TGCAGTGCTAGAGATCAAACTCCTGGAAACACCATATATTTT
len: 15; abundance: few; v_gene: TRBV12-3/TRBV12-4; j_gene: TRBJ1-1; d_gene: TRBD1; CDR3aa: CASSSTGTGNTEAFF; CDR3nt: TGTGCCAGCAGTTCCACCGGGACAGGGAACACTGAAGCTTTCTTT
len: 14; abundance: -; v_gene: TRBV29-1; j_gene: TRBJ2-5; d_gene: TRBD1; CDR3aa: CSVEQGAVGETQYF; CDR3nt: TGCAGCGTAGAACAGGGGGCAGTTGGGGAGACCCAGTACTTC
len: 13; abundance: -; v_gene: TRBV20-1; j_gene: TRBJ1-2; d_gene: TRBD1; CDR3aa: CSARAGGSYGYTF; CDR3nt: TGCAGTGCTAGAGCAGGGGGAAGCTATGGCTACACCTTC
len: 14; abundance: -; v_gene: TRBV29-1; j_gene: TRBJ2-6; d_gene: -; CDR3aa: CSVPDSSGANVLTF; CDR3nt: TGCAGCGTTCCCGACAGCTCTGGGGCCAACGTCCTGACTTTC
len: 13; abundance: -; v_gene: TRBV29-1; j_gene: TRBJ1-5; d_gene: -; CDR3aa: CNATKGINQPQHF; CDR3nt: TGCAACGCCACGAAGGGTATCAATCAGCCCCAGCATTTT
len: 15; abundance: few; v_gene: TRBV27; j_gene: TRBJ2-1; d_gene: -; CDR3aa: CASSSGSVLNDGQFF; CDR3nt: TGTGCCAGCAGTTCAGGCAGCGTCTTGAATGACGGGCAGTTCTTC
len: 12; abundance: -; v_gene: TRBV7-9; j_gene: TRBJ1-1; d_gene: -; CDR3aa: CASSSIYGEAFF; CDR3nt: TGTGCCAGCAGCTCGATCTATGGTGAAGCTTTCTTT
len: 19; abundance: -; v_gene: TRBV20-1; j_gene: TRBJ2-1; d_gene: -; CDR3aa: CSARRTDHSGLPIYNEQFF; CDR3nt: TGCAGTGCTAGACGGACAGACCATTCGGGACTCCCAATTTACAATGAGCAGTTCTTC
len: 16; abundance: many; v_gene: TRBV4-1; j_gene: TRBJ2-7; d_gene: TRBD2; CDR3aa: CASSLEPGLAGYEQYF; CDR3nt: TGCGCCAGCAGCCTCGAACCCGGACTAGCGGGGTACGAGCAGTACTTC
len: 17; abundance: -; v_gene: TRBV6-6; j_gene: TRBJ1-2; d_gene: TRBD1; CDR3aa: CASSYRTGGSTNYGYTF; CDR3nt: TGTGCCAGCAGTTATAGGACAGGGGGATCCACTAACTATGGCTACACCTTC
len: 13; abundance: -; v_gene: TRBV4-2; j_gene: TRBJ2-5; d_gene: -; CDR3aa: CAGSQDRRETQYF; CDR3nt: TGTGCCGGCAGCCAAGATCGCAGAGAGACCCAGTACTTC
len: 15; abundance: once; v_gene: TRBV20-1; j_gene: TRBJ2-5; d_gene: TRBD2; CDR3aa: CSASRTSGDQETQYF; CDR3nt: TGCAGTGCGTCCAGGACTAGCGGAGATCAAGAGACCCAGTACTTC
len: 17; abundance: -; v_gene: TRBV12-3/TRBV12-4; j_gene: TRBJ2-7; d_gene: TRBD2; CDR3aa: CASSFRTSPSSYNEQYF; CDR3nt: TGTGCCAGCAGTTTTAGGACTAGTCCTAGCTCCTACAATGAGCAGTACTTC
len: 14; abundance: -; v_gene: TRBV7-9; j_gene: TRBJ1-2; d_gene: -; CDR3aa: CASSLESQLEGYTF; CDR3nt: TGTGCCAGCAGCTTAGAATCCCAACTGGAAGGCTACACCTTC
len: 18; abundance: -; v_gene: TRBV14; j_gene: TRBJ2-1; d_gene: TRBD2; CDR3aa: CASSQFLVGSGRSDEQFF; CDR3nt: TGTGCCAGCAGCCAATTCCTCGTCGGCAGCGGGAGGAGCGATGAGCAGTTCTTC
len: 15; abundance: few; v_gene: TRBV7-3; j_gene: TRBJ2-5; d_gene: -; CDR3aa: CASSATGADQETQYF; CDR3nt: TGTGCCAGCAGCGCCACGGGGGCGGATCAAGAGACCCAGTACTTC
len: 16; abundance: -; v_gene: TRBV3-1; j_gene: TRBJ2-3; d_gene: TRBD2; CDR3aa: CASSQASGGVTDTQYF; CDR3nt: TGTGCCAGCAGCCAAGCCAGCGGGGGGGTGACAGATACGCAGTATTTT
len: 14; abundance: -; v_gene: TRBV12-3/TRBV12-4; j_gene: TRBJ2-5; d_gene: TRBD2; CDR3aa: CASSYGGTRETQYF; CDR3nt: TGTGCCAGCAGTTACGGGGGGACCCGTGAGACCCAGTACTTC
len: 12; abundance: many; v_gene: TRBV4-2; j_gene: TRBJ1-2; d_gene: TRBD1; CDR3aa: CASSHRGDGYTF; CDR3nt: TGTGCCAGCAGCCACAGGGGGGATGGCTACACCTTC
len: 14; abundance: few; v_gene: TRBV19; j_gene: TRBJ2-7; d_gene: -; CDR3aa: CASSNQGRVNEQYF; CDR3nt: TGTGCCAGTAGTAACCAGGGGAGGGTCAACGAGCAGTACTTC
len: 15; abundance: -; v_gene: TRBV4-2; j_gene: TRBJ1-1; d_gene: TRBD1; CDR3aa: CANSQANTGGTEAFF; CDR3nt: TGTGCCAACAGCCAAGCTAACACAGGGGGCACTGAAGCTTTCTTT
len: 16; abundance: once; v_gene: TRBV5-6; j_gene: TRBJ2-3; d_gene: TRBD1; CDR3aa: CASSFAGQAFTDTQYF; CDR3nt: TGTGCCAGCAGCTTCGCGGGACAGGCCTTCACAGATACGCAGTATTTT
len: 15; abundance: many; v_gene: TRBV5-1; j_gene: TRBJ2-5; d_gene: -; CDR3aa: CASKTRPGDGETQYF; CDR3nt: TGCGCCAGCAAAACCCGCCCAGGGGACGGAGAGACCCAGTACTTC
len: 17; abundance: -; v_gene: TRBV3-1; j_gene: TRBJ2-2; d_gene: -; CDR3aa: CASSQGRGGTNTGELFF; CDR3nt: TGTGCCAGCAGCCAAGGGAGAGGAGGGACGAACACCGGGGAGCTGTTTTTT
len: 15; abundance: few; v_gene: TRBV9; j_gene: TRBJ2-7; d_gene: TRBD1; CDR3aa: CASSVVGTGGYEQYF; CDR3nt: TGTGCCAGCAGCGTAGTCGGGACAGGGGGCTACGAGCAGTACTTC
len: 14; abundance: once; v_gene: TRBV20-1; j_gene: TRBJ2-5; d_gene: -; CDR3aa: CSARAGGSTETQYF; CDR3nt: TGCAGTGCTAGAGCTGGAGGCAGTACGGAGACCCAGTACTTC
len: 16; abundance: -; v_gene: TRBV5-1; j_gene: TRBJ2-5; d_gene: TRBD2; CDR3aa: CASSLGTSGSMKTQYF; CDR3nt: TGCGCCAGCAGCTTAGGGACTAGCGGGAGTATGAAGACCCAGTACTTC
len: 15; abundance: -; v_gene: TRBV20-1; j_gene: TRBJ2-4; d_gene: TRBD2; CDR3aa: CSVNPGTSGVGREYF; CDR3nt: TGCAGTGTAAATCCCGGGACTAGCGGGGTTGGGCGAGAGTACTTC
len: 13; abundance: -; v_gene: TRBV2; j_gene: TRBJ2-2; d_gene: -; CDR3aa: CASSDYVPGELFF; CDR3nt: TGTGCCAGCAGTGACTATGTTCCCGGGGAGCTGTTTTTT
len: 14; abundance: few; v_gene: TRBV28; j_gene: TRBJ1-2; d_gene: -; CDR3aa: CASSPEGRLYGYTF; CDR3nt: TGTGCCAGCAGTCCCGAGGGCAGGCTCTATGGCTACACCTTC
len: 15; abundance: few; v_gene: TRBV5-5; j_gene: TRBJ2-5; d_gene: -; CDR3aa: CASSLNLQTQETQYF; CDR3nt: TGTGCCAGCAGCTTAAACCTACAGACCCAAGAGACCCAGTACTTC
len: 15; abundance: few; v_gene: TRBV9; j_gene: TRBJ2-5; d_gene: TRBD2; CDR3aa: CASSVDVTSGSAQYF; CDR3nt: TGTGCCAGCAGCGTAGATGTGACTAGCGGGAGTGCCCAGTACTTC
len: 14; abundance: -; v_gene: TRBV9; j_gene: TRBJ2-5; d_gene: -; CDR3aa: CASSVGPTGREQYF; CDR3nt: TGTGCCAGCAGCGTAGGTCCGACAGGGCGGGAGCAGTACTTC
len: 16; abundance: few; v_gene: TRBV3-1; j_gene: TRBJ1-6; d_gene: -; CDR3aa: CASSQEWTAGNSPLHF; CDR3nt: TGTGCCAGCAGCCAAGAATGGACAGCGGGGAATTCACCCCTCCACTTT
len: 12; abundance: -; v_gene: TRBV7-9; j_gene: TRBJ2-7; d_gene: TRBD2; CDR3aa: CASSTGGVEQYF; CDR3nt: TGTGCCAGCAGCACCGGGGGGGTCGAGCAGTACTTC
len: 16; abundance: -; v_gene: TRBV7-9; j_gene: TRBJ2-3; d_gene: TRBD2; CDR3aa: CASSLKIGGSGDTQYF; CDR3nt: TGTGCCAGCAGCTTAAAGATAGGCGGGAGTGGAGATACGCAGTATTTT
len: 15; abundance: -; v_gene: TRBV20-1; j_gene: TRBJ2-3; d_gene: -; CDR3aa: CSARVLGQVGDTQYF; CDR3nt: TGCAGTGCTAGAGTCCTAGGGCAGGTTGGGGATACGCAGTATTTT